This is a list of T cell receptor beta chains from one sample in a study of PD-L1 blockade in urothelial cancer. Profiled with immunoSEQ multiplex PCR; TCRdb holds only in-frame clones, not every one. The sample records tens of thousands of clones, approximately 78% being singletons. Sample: PBMCs, taken around atezolizumab (anti-PD-L1) treatment. These receptors all come from a man aged 65 to 79 with urothelial cancer. Both conserved end residues are part of each CDR3. A D gene is named only where the DNA matches it firmly. Clone size is not always given. Where it is, it says once, few, many or a class for expanded clones.

clone_size	d_call	v_call	j_call	cdr3_nt	cdr3_aa
-	-	TRBV19	TRBJ2-2	TGTGCCAGTAGTTCCTACGGGAGGAACACCGGGGAGCTGTTTTTT	CASSSYGRNTGELFF
few	TRBD1	TRBV5-4	TRBJ1-2	TGTGCCAGCAGCTTAGATCTAGGACAGGGAGGAGGTGGTGGCTACACCTTC	CASSLDLGQGGGGGYTF
few	TRBD2	TRBV4-2	TRBJ2-7	TGTGCCAGCAGCCAGGGACTAGCCTCCTACGAGCAGTACTTC	CASSQGLASYEQYF
-	-	TRBV28	TRBJ1-5	TGTGCCAGCAGTTTAGAGAGTGGGCGGCCCCAGCATTTT	CASSLESGRPQHF
-	-	TRBV5-1	TRBJ2-2	TGCGCCAGCAGCTCCAGGGGCGATCTGGGTGTCACCGGGGAGCTGTTTTTT	CASSSRGDLGVTGELFF
-	TRBD2	TRBV7-2	TRBJ2-7	TGTGCCAGCAGCCCCGTGGCGGGAGTCTCCTACGAGCAGTACTTC	CASSPVAGVSYEQYF
-	-	TRBV7-9	TRBJ1-5	TGTGCCAGCAGCTTAGTATGTTGGACACCGATTGAGGGCAATCAGCCCCAGCATTTT	CASSLVCWTPIEGNQPQHF
-	TRBD2	TRBV5-1	TRBJ2-5	TGCGCCAGCAGCTCTAGCGGGAGTGAGACCCAGTACTTC	CASSSSGSETQYF
-	-	TRBV7-2	TRBJ2-5	TGTGCCAGCAGCTTACTAGTTCAAGAGACCCAGTACTTC	CASSLLVQETQYF
-	TRBD1	TRBV28	TRBJ1-5	TGTGCCAGCAGTTGGCCCTTAGGACAGGGTACAGGCAATCAGCCCCAGCATTTT	CASSWPLGQGTGNQPQHF
-	TRBD1	TRBV9	TRBJ1-1	TGTGCCAGCAGCGCTTCGGACAGGGACACTGAAGCTTTCTTT	CASSASDRDTEAFF
once	-	TRBV7-2	TRBJ2-7	TGTGCCAGCAGCACATCGGGGAGTGTACGGGAGCAGTACTTC	CASSTSGSVREQYF
-	-	TRBV5-4	TRBJ2-1	TGTGCCAGCAGCTTGGCAGGGGCGGGAGTTCTCTACAATGAGCAGTTCTTC	CASSLAGAGVLYNEQFF
-	-	TRBV5-1	TRBJ2-3	TGCGCCAGCAGCTTGGAACGCGCTAGAGATACGCAGTATTTT	CASSLERARDTQYF
-	-	TRBV18	TRBJ1-1	TGTGCCAGCTCACCTCAGGGCCGGGTCACTGAAGCTTTCTTT	CASSPQGRVTEAFF
-	TRBD2	TRBV7-6	TRBJ2-3	TGTGCCAGCAGCTTAGGGGCGGGAGGAGGCACAGATACGCAGTATTTT	CASSLGAGGGTDTQYF
-	-	TRBV28	TRBJ2-3	TGTGCCAGCCCCCCAGGGAAGGAAGACACAGATACGCAGTATTTT	CASPPGKEDTDTQYF
-	TRBD2	TRBV5-1	TRBJ2-7	TGCGCCAGCAGCTTGGCCACTAGCGGGAGTCCTCGGCAGTACTTC	CASSLATSGSPRQYF
-	TRBD2	TRBV9	TRBJ2-3	TGTGCCAGCAGCGGCTTCCTAGCGGGGGGTTTTTTCACAGATACGCAGTATTTT	CASSGFLAGGFFTDTQYF
-	TRBD2	TRBV7-6	TRBJ2-5	TGTGCCAGCAGCTTAGCCTTAGCGGGAGGGCCCGTCGAGACCCAGTACTTC	CASSLALAGGPVETQYF
once	TRBD2	TRBV15	TRBJ2-5	TGTGCCACCAGCGGGGGGGGGAGTCGAGAGACCCAGTACTTC	CATSGGGSRETQYF
few	TRBD1	TRBV19	TRBJ1-2	TGTGCCAGTAGTCCTAGACAGGGTCGCAATGGCTACACCTTC	CASSPRQGRNGYTF
many	TRBD1	TRBV5-1	TRBJ1-1	TGCGCCAGCAGCTACCAGGGGGATTTCACTGAAGCTTTCTTT	CASSYQGDFTEAFF
few	-	TRBV9	TRBJ1-1	TGTGCCAGCAGCTCCGGGAACACTGAAGCTTTCTTT	CASSSGNTEAFF
-	-	TRBV6-5	TRBJ1-2	TGTGCCAGCCATGGGGGGGGGCCCCCCTATGGCTACACCTTC	CASHGGGPPYGYTF
few	TRBD2	TRBV10-3	TRBJ2-2	TGTGCCGCCCGGGGGGGAGTAAACACCGGGGAGCTGTTTTTT	CAARGGVNTGELFF
once	TRBD2	TRBV12-5	TRBJ2-3	TGTGCTAGTGGTCCTGGGACTAGCGGGAGGGCCACAGATACGCAGTATTTT	CASGPGTSGRATDTQYF
once	-	TRBV5-1	TRBJ2-2	TGCGCCAGCAGCTTGAGGCGGGGGAACACCGGGGAGCTGTTTTTT	CASSLRRGNTGELFF
-	-	TRBV21-1	TRBJ2-7	TGTGCCAGCAGCAATCATCCTAGCGGGCTGTACGAGCAGTACTTC	CASSNHPSGLYEQYF
-	TRBD2	TRBV6-5	TRBJ2-1	TGTGCCAGCAGAGATAGAGGGACTAGCGGTTACGAGCAGTTCTTC	CASRDRGTSGYEQFF
-	-	TRBV6-5	TRBJ1-1	TGTGCCAGCAGTTCAGACCGAGCCCGGTCAGGCACTGAAGCTTTCTTT	CASSSDRARSGTEAFF
-	TRBD1	TRBV5-6	TRBJ2-7	TGTGCCAGCAGTCCTCAGACCGGGACAGGGACCTACGAGCAGTACTTC	CASSPQTGTGTYEQYF